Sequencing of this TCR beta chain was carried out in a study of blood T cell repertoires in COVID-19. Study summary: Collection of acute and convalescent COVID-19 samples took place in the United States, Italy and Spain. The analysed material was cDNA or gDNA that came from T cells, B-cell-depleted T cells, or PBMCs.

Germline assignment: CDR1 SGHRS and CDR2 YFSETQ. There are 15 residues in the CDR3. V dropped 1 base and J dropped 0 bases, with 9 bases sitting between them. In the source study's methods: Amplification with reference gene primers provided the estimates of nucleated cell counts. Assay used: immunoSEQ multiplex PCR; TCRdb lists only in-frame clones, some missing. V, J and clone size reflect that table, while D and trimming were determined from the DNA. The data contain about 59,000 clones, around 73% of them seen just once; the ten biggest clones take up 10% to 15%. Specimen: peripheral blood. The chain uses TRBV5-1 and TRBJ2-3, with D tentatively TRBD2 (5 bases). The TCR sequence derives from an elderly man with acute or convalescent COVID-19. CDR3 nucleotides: TGCGCCAGCAGCTTGAGCGGTCCTAGCACAGATACGCAGTATTTT. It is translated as CASSLSGPSTDTQYF.